This T cell receptor (beta chain) is from a study of T cells of healthy individuals. TCRdb redid the calling of the 5' RACE reads with MiXCR, one entry per CDR3 protein. In the table there are 40,000 to 60,000 distinct CDR3 sequences, about 15% of which are singletons. In this sample, this clonotype turned up a few times. CDR3 length: 15 residues. Germline V lookup: CDR1 LNHDA, CDR2 SQIVND (reference sequence). The V gene end was trimmed by 3 bases and the J gene end by 6 bases; junction bases not matched to a gene: 7. V gene TRBV19 combines with J gene TRBJ2-3; 9 bases are shared with TRBD2. The receptor comes from a human donor in good health. CDR3 nucleotide sequence: TGTGCCAGTAGTATGGGACTAGCCCTCTTGGATACGCAGTATTTT. Its protein is CASSMGLALLDTQYF.